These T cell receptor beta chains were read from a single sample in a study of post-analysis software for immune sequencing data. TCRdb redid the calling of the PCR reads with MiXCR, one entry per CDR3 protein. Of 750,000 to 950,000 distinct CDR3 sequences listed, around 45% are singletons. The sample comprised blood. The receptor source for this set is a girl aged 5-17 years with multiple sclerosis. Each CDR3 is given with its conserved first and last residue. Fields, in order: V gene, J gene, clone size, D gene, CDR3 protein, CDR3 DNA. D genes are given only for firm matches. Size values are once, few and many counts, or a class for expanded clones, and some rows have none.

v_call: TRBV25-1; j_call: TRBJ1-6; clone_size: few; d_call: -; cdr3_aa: CASSRDLGSSPLHF; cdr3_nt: TGTGCCAGCAGCAGGGACCTCGGTAGCTCACCCCTCCACTTT
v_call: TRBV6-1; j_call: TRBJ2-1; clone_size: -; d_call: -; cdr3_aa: CASSEEGLSSYNEQFF; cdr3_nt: TGTGCCAGCAGTGAAGAGGGACTTAGCTCCTACAATGAGCAGTTCTTC
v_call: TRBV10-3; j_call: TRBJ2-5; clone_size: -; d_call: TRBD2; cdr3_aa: CAISESTSGRPGETQYF; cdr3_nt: TGTGCCATCAGTGAGTCGACGAGCGGGAGGCCGGGGGAGACCCAGTACTTC
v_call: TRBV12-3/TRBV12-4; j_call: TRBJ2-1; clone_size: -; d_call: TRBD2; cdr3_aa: CASSRTSQEQFF; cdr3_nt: TGTGCCAGCAGCCGGACTAGCCAGGAGCAGTTCTTC
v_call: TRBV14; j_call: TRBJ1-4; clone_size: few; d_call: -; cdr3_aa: CASSQREPKLFF; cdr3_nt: TGTGCCAGCAGCCAACGGGAGCCAAAACTGTTTTTT
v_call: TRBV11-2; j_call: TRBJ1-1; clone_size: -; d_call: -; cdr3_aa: CASSLSRDGHTEAFF; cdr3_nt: TGTGCCAGCAGCTTGAGCAGGGATGGTCACACTGAAGCTTTCTTT
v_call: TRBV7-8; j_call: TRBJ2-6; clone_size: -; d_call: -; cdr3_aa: CASSPYAGPGANVLTF; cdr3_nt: TGTGCCAGCAGCCCCTATGCTGGTCCTGGGGCCAACGTCCTGACTTTC
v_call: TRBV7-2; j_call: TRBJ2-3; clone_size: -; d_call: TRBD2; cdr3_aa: CASSYQLAGGADTQYF; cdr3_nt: TGTGCCAGCAGCTACCAACTAGCGGGAGGGGCAGATACGCAGTATTTT
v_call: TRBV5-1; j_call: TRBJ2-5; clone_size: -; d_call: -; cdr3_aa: CASSLELASDKETQYF; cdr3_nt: TGCGCCAGCAGCTTGGAGTTGGCTAGCGATAAAGAGACCCAGTACTTC
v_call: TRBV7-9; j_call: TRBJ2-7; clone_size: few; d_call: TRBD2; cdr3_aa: CASSDGTSRNHEQYF; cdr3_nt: TGTGCCAGCAGCGACGGGACTAGCAGGAACCACGAGCAGTACTTC
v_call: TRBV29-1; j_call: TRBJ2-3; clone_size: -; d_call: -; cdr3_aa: CSVGRSGEITDTQYF; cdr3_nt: TGCAGCGTTGGAAGAAGTGGAGAAATCACAGATACGCAGTATTTT
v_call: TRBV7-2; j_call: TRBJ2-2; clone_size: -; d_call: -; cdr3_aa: CASTVPGSTGGELFF; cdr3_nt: TGTGCCAGCACCGTTCCGGGGAGTACAGGCGGGGAGCTGTTTTTT
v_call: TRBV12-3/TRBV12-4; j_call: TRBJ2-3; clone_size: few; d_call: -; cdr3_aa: CASSSRVTSDTQYF; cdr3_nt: TGTGCCAGCAGTAGCCGGGTCACTTCAGATACGCAGTATTTT
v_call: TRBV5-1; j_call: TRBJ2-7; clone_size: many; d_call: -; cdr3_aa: CASSLGTGESQYEQYF; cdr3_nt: TGCGCCAGCAGCTTGGGGACGGGGGAGAGCCAATACGAGCAGTACTTC
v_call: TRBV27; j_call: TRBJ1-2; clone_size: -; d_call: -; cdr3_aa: CASSLRVQGEYGYTF; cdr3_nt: TGTGCCAGCAGTTTAAGGGTACAGGGAGAATATGGCTACACCTTC
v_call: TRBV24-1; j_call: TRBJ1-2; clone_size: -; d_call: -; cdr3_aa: CATSPWDNGRRGYTF; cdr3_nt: TGTGCCACCAGTCCGTGGGACAATGGACGCCGGGGCTACACCTTC
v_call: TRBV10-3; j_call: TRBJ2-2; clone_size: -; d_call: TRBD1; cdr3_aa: CAISPGTGFTGELFF; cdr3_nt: TGTGCCATCAGCCCCGGGACAGGGTTTACCGGGGAGCTGTTTTTT
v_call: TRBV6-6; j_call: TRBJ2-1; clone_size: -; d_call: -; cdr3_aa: CASRYSTGSNEQFF; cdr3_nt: TGTGCCAGCAGGTACTCGACCGGGAGTAATGAGCAGTTCTTC
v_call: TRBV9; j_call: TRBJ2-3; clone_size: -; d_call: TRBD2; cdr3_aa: CASSVGGTTNTDTQYF; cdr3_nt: TGTGCCAGCAGCGTAGGTGGGACTACGAACACAGATACGCAGTATTTT
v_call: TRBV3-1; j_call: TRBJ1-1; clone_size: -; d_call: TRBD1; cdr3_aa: CASSQVPGGRTEAFF; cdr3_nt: TGTGCCAGCAGCCAAGTTCCAGGGGGGAGGACTGAAGCTTTCTTT
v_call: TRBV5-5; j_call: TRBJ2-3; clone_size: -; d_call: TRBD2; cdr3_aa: CASRVGLALPDTQYF; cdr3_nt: TGTGCCAGCAGGGTTGGACTAGCTCTTCCGGATACGCAGTATTTT
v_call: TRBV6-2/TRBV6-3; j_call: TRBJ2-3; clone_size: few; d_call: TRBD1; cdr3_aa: CASTSSQGATDTQYF; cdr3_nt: TGTGCCAGCACCTCCTCACAGGGGGCTACAGATACGCAGTATTTT
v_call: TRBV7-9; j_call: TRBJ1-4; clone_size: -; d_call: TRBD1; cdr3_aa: CASSFGTGGERDELFF; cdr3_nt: TGTGCCAGCAGCTTCGGGACAGGGGGAGAGAGGGACGAACTGTTTTTT
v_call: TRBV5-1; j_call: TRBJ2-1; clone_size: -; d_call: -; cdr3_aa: CASSWASGNEQFF; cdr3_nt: TGCGCCAGCAGCTGGGCCTCAGGCAATGAGCAGTTCTTC
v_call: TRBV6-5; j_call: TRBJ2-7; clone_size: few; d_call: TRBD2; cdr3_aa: CASSYSTSGTSYEQYF; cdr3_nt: TGTGCCAGCAGTTACTCTACTAGCGGGACCTCCTACGAGCAGTACTTC
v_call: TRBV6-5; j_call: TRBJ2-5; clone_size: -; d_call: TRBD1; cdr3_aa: CASSSPGQGAGETQYF; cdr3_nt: TGTGCCAGCAGTTCCCCGGGACAGGGGGCAGGCGAGACCCAGTACTTC
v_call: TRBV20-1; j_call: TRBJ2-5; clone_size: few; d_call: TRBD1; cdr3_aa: CSAISGQGFLSAQYF; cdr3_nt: TGCAGTGCTATTTCGGGACAGGGGTTTTTGTCCGCGCAGTACTTC
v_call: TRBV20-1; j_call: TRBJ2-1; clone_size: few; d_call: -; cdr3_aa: CSARWLRDEQFF; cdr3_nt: TGCAGTGCTAGATGGCTACGCGATGAGCAGTTCTTC
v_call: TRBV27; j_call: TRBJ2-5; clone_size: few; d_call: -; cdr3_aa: CASSLSASGSWQETQYF; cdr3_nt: TGTGCCAGCAGTTTATCGGCCTCCGGGAGTTGGCAAGAGACCCAGTACTTC
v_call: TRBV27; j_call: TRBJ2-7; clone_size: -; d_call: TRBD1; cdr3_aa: CASSSWDRGGYEQYF; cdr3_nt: TGTGCCAGCAGTTCCTGGGACAGGGGCGGCTACGAGCAGTACTTC
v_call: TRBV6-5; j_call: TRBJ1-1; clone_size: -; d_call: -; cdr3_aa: CASTPQRDTEAFF; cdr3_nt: TGTGCCAGCACCCCTCAAAGGGACACTGAAGCTTTCTTT
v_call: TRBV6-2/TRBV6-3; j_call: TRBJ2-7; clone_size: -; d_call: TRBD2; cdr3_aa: CASTLGLLRSYEQYF; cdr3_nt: TGTGCCAGCACCTTGGGACTACTCCGTTCCTACGAGCAGTACTTC
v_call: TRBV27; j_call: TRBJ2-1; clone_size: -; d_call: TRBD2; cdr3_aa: CASSLGLARNEQFF; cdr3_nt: TGTGCCAGCAGTTTGGGACTAGCGCGCAATGAGCAGTTCTTC
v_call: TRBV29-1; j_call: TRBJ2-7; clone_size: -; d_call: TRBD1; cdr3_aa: CSGVGGRDRGFCEQYF; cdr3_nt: TGCAGCGGAGTTGGTGGCCGGGACAGGGGATTCTGCGAGCAGTACTTC
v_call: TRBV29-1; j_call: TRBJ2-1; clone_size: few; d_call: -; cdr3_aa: CSVEDLGASSYNEQFF; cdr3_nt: TGCAGCGTTGAAGATCTCGGGGCTAGCTCCTACAATGAGCAGTTCTTC
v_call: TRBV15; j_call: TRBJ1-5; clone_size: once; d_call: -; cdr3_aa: CATSRARQGGNQPRHF; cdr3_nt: TGTGCCACCAGCAGAGCCCGGCAGGGTGGGAATCAGCCCCGGCATTTT
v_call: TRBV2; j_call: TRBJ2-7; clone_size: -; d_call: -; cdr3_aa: CASRTETYEQYF; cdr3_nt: TGTGCCAGCAGGACGGAAACCTACGAGCAGTACTTC
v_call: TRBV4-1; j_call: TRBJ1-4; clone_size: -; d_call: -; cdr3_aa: CASSQERQREKLFF; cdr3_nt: TGCGCCAGCAGCCAAGAACGACAGCGGGAAAAACTGTTTTTT
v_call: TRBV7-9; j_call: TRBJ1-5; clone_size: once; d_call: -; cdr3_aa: CASSPFSDTQHF; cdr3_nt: TGTGCCAGCAGCCCGTTTTCAGATACGCAGCATTTT
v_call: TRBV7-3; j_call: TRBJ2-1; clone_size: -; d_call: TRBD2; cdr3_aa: CASSLSGVVRNEQFF; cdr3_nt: TGTGCCAGCAGCCTCAGCGGGGTAGTTAGGAATGAGCAGTTCTTC
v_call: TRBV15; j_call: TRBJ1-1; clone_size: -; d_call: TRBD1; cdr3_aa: CATSTTTGANTEAFF; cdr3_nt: TGTGCCACCAGCACAACGACAGGGGCGAACACTGAAGCTTTCTTT
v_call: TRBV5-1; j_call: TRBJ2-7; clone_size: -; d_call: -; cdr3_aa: CASSTGLQRSFYEQYF; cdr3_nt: TGCGCCAGCAGCACGGGACTCCAAAGAAGCTTTTACGAGCAGTACTTC
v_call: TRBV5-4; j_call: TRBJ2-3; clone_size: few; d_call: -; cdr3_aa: CASSLGVRDTQYF; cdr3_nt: TGTGCCAGCAGCTTGGGGGTTAGAGATACGCAGTATTTT
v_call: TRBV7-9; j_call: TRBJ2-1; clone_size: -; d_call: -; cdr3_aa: CAGTSSYNEQFF; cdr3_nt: TGTGCCGGCACGAGCTCCTACAACGAGCAGTTCTTC
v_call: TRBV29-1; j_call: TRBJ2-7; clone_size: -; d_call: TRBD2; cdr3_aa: CSVVTSGSLYEQYF; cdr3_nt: TGCAGCGTAGTGACTAGCGGGAGCCTTTACGAGCAGTACTTC
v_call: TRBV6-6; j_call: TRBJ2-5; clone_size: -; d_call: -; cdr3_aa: CASSWTRQETQYF; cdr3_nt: TGTGCCAGCAGTTGGACAAGACAAGAGACCCAGTACTTC
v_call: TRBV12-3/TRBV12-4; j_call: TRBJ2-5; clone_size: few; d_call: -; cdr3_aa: CASRYRDYQETQYF; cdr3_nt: TGTGCCAGCAGATACCGGGACTACCAAGAGACCCAGTACTTC
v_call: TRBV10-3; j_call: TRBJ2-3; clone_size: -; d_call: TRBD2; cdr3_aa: CAISLAGARDTQYF; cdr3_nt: TGTGCCATCAGCCTAGCGGGAGCTAGAGATACGCAGTATTTT
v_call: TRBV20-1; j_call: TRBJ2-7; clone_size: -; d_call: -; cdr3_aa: CSANRTPYEQYF; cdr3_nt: TGCAGTGCTAACCGGACACCGTACGAGCAGTACTTC
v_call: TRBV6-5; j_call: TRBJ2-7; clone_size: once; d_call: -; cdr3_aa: CASSRAGGSYNEQYF; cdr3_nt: TGTGCCAGCAGCCGGGCGGGCGGCTCCTACAATGAGCAGTACTTC
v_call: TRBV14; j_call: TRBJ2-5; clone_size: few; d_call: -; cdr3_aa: CASSQVIRETQYF; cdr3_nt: TGTGCCAGCAGCCAAGTAATTAGAGAGACCCAGTACTTC
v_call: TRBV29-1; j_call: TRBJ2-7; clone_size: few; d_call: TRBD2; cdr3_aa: CSVDGLAGGSPYEQYF; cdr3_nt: TGCAGCGTTGATGGGCTAGCGGGAGGCTCACCCTACGAGCAGTACTTC
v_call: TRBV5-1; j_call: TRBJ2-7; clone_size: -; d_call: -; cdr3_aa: CASRRGLGMFEQYF; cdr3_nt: TGCGCCAGCAGGAGAGGGTTGGGTATGTTCGAGCAGTACTTC
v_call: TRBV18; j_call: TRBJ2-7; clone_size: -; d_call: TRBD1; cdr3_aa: CASSATGASYEQYF; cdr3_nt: TGTGCCAGCTCAGCCACAGGGGCCTCCTACGAGCAGTACTTC
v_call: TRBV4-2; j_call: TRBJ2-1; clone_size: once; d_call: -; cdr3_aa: CASSQDPRGLFNEQFF; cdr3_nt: TGTGCCAGCAGCCAAGATCCCCGGGGACTCTTCAATGAGCAGTTCTTC
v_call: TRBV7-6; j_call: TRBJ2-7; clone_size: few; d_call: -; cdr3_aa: CASSFGEATYEQYF; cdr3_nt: TGTGCCAGCAGCTTCGGGGAGGCCACCTACGAGCAGTACTTC
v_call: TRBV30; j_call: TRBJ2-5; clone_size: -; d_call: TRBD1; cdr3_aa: CAWSVRGQGAETQYF; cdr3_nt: TGTGCCTGGAGTGTACGGGGACAGGGGGCCGAGACCCAGTACTTC
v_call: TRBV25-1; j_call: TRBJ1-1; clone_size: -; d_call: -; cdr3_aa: CASSPLFGDGRNTEAFF; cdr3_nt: TGTGCCAGCAGTCCCCTCTTCGGGGACGGGAGGAACACTGAAGCTTTCTTT
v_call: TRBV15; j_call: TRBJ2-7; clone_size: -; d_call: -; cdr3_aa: CATSRESPGYEQYF; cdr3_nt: TGTGCCACCAGCAGAGAGTCCCCCGGCTACGAGCAGTACTTC